This T cell receptor (beta chain) was sequenced in a study of control samples from healthy donors and cancer patients. Measured with immunoSEQ multiplex PCR; TCRdb has only the in-frame clones, and not every one. The sample carries 160,000 or so clones, roughly 90% recorded once. This CDR3 is built from 16 residues. From germline, CDR1 is DFQATT and CDR2 SNEGSKA (reference sequence). V dropped 3 bases and J dropped 3 bases, with 18 bases sitting between them. This TCR came from a woman aged 25 to 39 in good health. V and J are TRBV20-1 and TRBJ2-1; D is perhaps TRBD2 (5 bases). The sample consisted of blood. This CDR3 is CSASDLRAERYNEQFF. The CDR3 nucleotides read TGCAGTGCTAGTGACCTAAGAGCGGAGCGCTACAATGAGCAGTTCTTC.